The sample holds many counts of the clone carrying this T cell receptor beta chain. HTBI primers from iRepertoire and Arm-PCR of CDR3 regions yielded the TCR beta libraries. From the multiplex PCR reads, TCRdb called clonotypes with MiXCR, one entry per CDR3 protein. The table lists about 460,000 distinct CDR3 sequences, around 15% of them singletons. The data derive from a study of regulatory T cells in long-lasting Graves disease. On the study more broadly: Graves' patients diagnosed newly had used antithyroid drugs under 3 months.

As to time point: newly diagnosed GD, antithyroid drugs for less than 3 months. From PBMCs, RNA was extracted and then used to make the TCR library. These data also featured in a second study, about T cells in Graves' hyperthyroidism and ophthalmopathy.

The sequence derives from a woman between 45 and 60 years old with Graves disease. The sequencing used peripheral blood mononuclear cells (PBMCs), collected at new diagnosis, from a patient treated with antithyroid drugs.

CDR3 nucleotide sequence: TGTGCCAGCAGTGACAGGGGACAGGGATTAGGCGAGCAGTACTTC. It encodes CASSDRGQGLGEQYF. This chain links TRBV6-2 or TRBV6-3 with TRBJ2-7, with TRBD1 identical over 9 bases. Per germline, CDR1 MNHEY and CDR2 SVGEGT. V was pared by 5 bases and J by 6 bases, with 11 bases of the junction left unmatched. The CDR3 consists of 15 residues.